This TCR beta chain was obtained from a study of T cell responses to AZD1222 COVID-19 vaccine (dated by TCRdb to about 2021). Regarding the research as a whole: Because spike-specific TCR depth and breadth did not differ between the two schedules, AZD1222 recipients who got a second dose at roughly 4 weeks were pooled with those who got a second dose at roughly 12 weeks. Enrollment into the trials was organized by age into subgroups of 18-55, 56-69 and 70-plus years, and those subgroups contained approximately 150, 30 and 60 TCR-sequenced participants, respectively. TCR sequencing was performed for about 250 trial participants, of whom roughly 200 were given two doses of AZD1222 and around 25 were given two doses of MenACWY control vaccine.

According to the study, the label for this sample's time point signals: baseline before first vaccination. Samples from vaccinated people were obtained from the UK trials COV001 and COV002, which included a single-blind randomized controlled phase 2/3 trial of AZD1222 (ChAdOx1 nCoV-19) in healthy adults. For TCRbeta chain sequencing, PBMC samples were collected from trial participants at day 0 and at day 28 after the second dose. Reading the germline V gene gives CDR1 SGHTA and CDR2 FQGNSA. V drops 5 bases and J drops 3 bases, leaving 6 bases in between. Measured from the cysteine to the phenylalanine, the CDR3 is 12 residues long. Of all the DNA, just the CDR3 is kept, 36 bases in frame from base 1. Beyond this particular receptor, the publication reports: Reportedly, close to half of the unique spike-specific TCRs recognized epitopes lying outside the regions that are mutated in the B.1.351 and B.1.1.7 variants. Because no day 14 peak-response samples were available, the repertoires could be characterized only after the peak T cell response. The vaccine-associated CD4 TCRs covered the entire spike protein, and the dominant responses fell in regions 160-218 and 743-854. The 56-69-year group was small, and its depth increase did not reach significance, likely because of low power. A significant rise in spike-specific TCR breadth and depth was observed after two AZD1222 doses relative to day 0 and relative to MenACWY recipients. Conclusions about previously exposed vaccinees are limited because only a handful of AZD1222 recipients were SARS-CoV-2 seropositive at baseline. Participants were mostly white British and included more females than males, and it was suggested by the authors that clonal diversity may have been underestimated.

Turning to this clone: It lacks a known antigen. No per-base quality is available; no much larger clone lies one base away.

The CDR3 regions of human TCRbeta chains were subjected to immunosequencing. As for the original processing: TCRs in the repertoires were compared against a reference library of SARS-CoV-2-specific TCRs that had been generated with the MIRA antigen-specificity platform. Breadth meant the fraction of unique TCRs that were SARS-CoV-2-associated, whereas depth meant the fraction of total T cells that were SARS-CoV-2-associated. Each spike-specific TCR was assigned to its reactive spike region and to a CD4 or CD8 class using the MIRA data. Log10-transformed breadth and depth values were compared by one-way ANOVA with Sidak's multiple comparisons tests. TCRdb took over this immuneACCESS table, retaining in-frame rearrangements with V and J assigned. Such tables are incomplete; in checked studies, under half of the missing clones stem from an unresolved V gene, and the remainder is unexplained. V, J and clone size reflect that table, while D and trimming were determined from the DNA. The sample includes more than 250,000 clones, with more than 80% observed a single time. The ten largest clonotypes hold approximately 0.52% of the sample.

The specimen comprised peripheral blood, sampled on day 0 of AZD1222 vaccination. The TCR was taken from an adult in good health. The V and J segments used are TRBV7-2 and TRBJ2-3; no confident D gene assignment can be made. The nucleotide sequence reads TGTGCCAGCAGCATATTTACAGATACGCAGTATTTT. This translates into CASSIFTDTQYF.